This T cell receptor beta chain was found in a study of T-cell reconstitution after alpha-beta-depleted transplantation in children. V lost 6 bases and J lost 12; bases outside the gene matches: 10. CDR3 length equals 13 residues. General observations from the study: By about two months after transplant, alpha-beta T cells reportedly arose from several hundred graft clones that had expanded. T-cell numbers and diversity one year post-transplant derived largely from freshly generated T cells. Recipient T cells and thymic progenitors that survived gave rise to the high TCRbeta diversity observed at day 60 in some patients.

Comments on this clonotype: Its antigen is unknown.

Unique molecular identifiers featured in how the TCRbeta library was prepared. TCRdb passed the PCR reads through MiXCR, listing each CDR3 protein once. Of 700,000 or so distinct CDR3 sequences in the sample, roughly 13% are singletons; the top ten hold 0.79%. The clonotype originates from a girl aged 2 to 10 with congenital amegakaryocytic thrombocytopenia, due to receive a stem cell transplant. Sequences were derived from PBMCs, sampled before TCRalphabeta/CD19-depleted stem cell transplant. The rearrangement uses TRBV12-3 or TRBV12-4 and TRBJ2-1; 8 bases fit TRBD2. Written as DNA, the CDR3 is TGTGCCAGCAGGGACCAACCGGGACTAGGGCAGTTCTTC. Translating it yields CASRDQPGLGQFF.